This T cell receptor (beta chain) is drawn from a study of PD-L1 blockade in urothelial cancer. As for the study in general: A median roughly 140,000 T cells were found in blood samples.

Sequencing was performed with immunoSEQ multiplex PCR; in TCRdb, only in-frame clones are kept and a portion is missing. This table has about 82,000 clones, roughly 87% appearing once. Regarding this clone: The antigen is not known.

Study-level results: Patients with durable benefit had greater blood expansion of tumor-associated TCR clones 3 weeks into treatment.

This CDR3 comprises 15 residues. CDR1 and CDR2 from the germline V gene are SEHNR and FQNEAQ (reference sequence). V lost 4 bases to trimming and J lost 6 bases; unmatched junction nucleotides: 11. Per patient, between 1 and 8 samples were collected at pretreatment and on-treatment time points. The sample here was PBMCs, taken around atezolizumab (anti-PD-L1) treatment. This sequence originates from a man between 65 and 85 years old with urothelial cancer. The chain employs TRBV7-9 and TRBJ1-1, with 7 bases lining up with TRBD1. CDR3 protein: CASSSRDRAGAEAFF. The CDR3 DNA follows: TGTGCCAGCAGCTCTCGAGACAGGGCGGGCGCTGAAGCTTTCTTT.